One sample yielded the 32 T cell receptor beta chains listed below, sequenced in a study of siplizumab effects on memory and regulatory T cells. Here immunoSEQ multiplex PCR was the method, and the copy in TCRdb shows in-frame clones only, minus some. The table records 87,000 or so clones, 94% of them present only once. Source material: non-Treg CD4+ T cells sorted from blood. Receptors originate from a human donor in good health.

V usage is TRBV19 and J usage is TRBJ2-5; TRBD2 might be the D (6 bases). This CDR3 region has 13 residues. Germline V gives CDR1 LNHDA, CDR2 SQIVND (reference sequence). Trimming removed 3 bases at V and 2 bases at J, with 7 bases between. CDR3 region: CASSIGGQETQYF. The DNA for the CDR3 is TGTGCCAGTAGTATCGGGGGTCAAGAGACCCAGTACTTC.

The CDR3 loop reads CASSWGQVYEQYF. The CDR3 DNA reads TGTGCCAGCAGCTGGGGACAGGTCTACGAGCAGTACTTC. This rearrangement joins TRBV7-2 to TRBJ2-7; 8 bases are shared with TRBD1. Per germline, CDR1 SGHTA and CDR2 FQGNSA. The CDR3 loop spans 13 amino acids. J gave up 3 bases and V 4 bases, and 2 bases lay outside the gene matches. The full variable domain, with the rest looked up from reference TRBV7-2 and TRBJ2-7, is GAGVSQSPSNKVTEKGKDVELRCDPISGHTALYWYRQSLGQGLEFLIYFQGNSAPDKSGLPSDRFSAERTGGSVSTLTIQRTQQEDSAVYLCASSWGQVYEQYFGPGTRLTVT.

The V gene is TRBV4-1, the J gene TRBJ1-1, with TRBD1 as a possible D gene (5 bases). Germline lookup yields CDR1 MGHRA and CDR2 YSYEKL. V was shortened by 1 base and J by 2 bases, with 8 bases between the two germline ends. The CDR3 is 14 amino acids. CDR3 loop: CASSQGQGNTEAFF. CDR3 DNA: TGCGCCAGCAGCCAAGGTCAGGGAAACACTGAAGCTTTCTTT.

CDR3 amino acids: CASSLDVSGANVLTF. The CDR3 region has the DNA TGCGCCAGCAGCCTTGATGTCTCTGGGGCCAACGTCCTGACTTTC. The chain joins TRBV5-1 to TRBJ2-6; the D is unclear. V dropped 4 bases and J dropped 0 bases, with 8 bases sitting between them. Looked up from germline, CDR1 is SGHRS and CDR2 is YFSETQ. The CDR3 spans 15 residues.

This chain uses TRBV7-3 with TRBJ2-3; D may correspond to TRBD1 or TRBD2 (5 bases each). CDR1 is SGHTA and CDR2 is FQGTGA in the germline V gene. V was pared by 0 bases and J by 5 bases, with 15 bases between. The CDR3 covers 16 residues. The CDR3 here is CASSLTLGHGGDTQYF. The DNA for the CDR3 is TGTGCCAGCAGCTTAACTTTGGGGCATGGGGGAGATACGCAGTATTTT.

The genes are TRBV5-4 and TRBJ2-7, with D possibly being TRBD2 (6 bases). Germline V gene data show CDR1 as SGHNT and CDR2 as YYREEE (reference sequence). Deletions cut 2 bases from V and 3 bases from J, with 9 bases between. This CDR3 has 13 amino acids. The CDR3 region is CASSLTGGYEQYF. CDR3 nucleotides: TGTGCCAGCAGCTTAACCGGGGGCTACGAGCAGTACTTC.

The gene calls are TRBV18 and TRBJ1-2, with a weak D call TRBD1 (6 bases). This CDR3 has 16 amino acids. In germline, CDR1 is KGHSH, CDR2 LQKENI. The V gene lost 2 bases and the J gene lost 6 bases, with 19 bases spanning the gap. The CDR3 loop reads CASSPYSEGGVNGYTF. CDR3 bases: TGTGCCAGCTCACCATATTCAGAGGGGGGAGTGAATGGCTACACCTTC.

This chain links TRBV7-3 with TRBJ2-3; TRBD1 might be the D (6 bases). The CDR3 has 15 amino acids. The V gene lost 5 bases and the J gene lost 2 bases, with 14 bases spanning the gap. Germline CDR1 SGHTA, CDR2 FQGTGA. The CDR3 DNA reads TGTGCCAGCAGCCCACAGGGTTCCCCCACAGATACGCAGTATTTT. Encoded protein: CASSPQGSPTDTQYF.

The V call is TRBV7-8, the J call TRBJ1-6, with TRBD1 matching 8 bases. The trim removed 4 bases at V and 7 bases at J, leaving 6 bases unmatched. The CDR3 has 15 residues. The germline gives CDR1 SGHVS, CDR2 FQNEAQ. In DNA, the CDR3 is TGTGCCAGCAGCTCCCGACAGGGGCAGAATTCACCCCTCCACTTT. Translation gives CASSSRQGQNSPLHF. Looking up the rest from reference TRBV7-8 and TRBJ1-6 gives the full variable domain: GAGVSQSPRYKVAKRGQDVALRCDPISGHVSLFWYQQALGQGPEFLTYFQNEAQLDKSGLPSDRFFAERPEGSVSTLKIQRTQQEDSAVYLCASSSRQGQNSPLHFGNGTRLTVT.

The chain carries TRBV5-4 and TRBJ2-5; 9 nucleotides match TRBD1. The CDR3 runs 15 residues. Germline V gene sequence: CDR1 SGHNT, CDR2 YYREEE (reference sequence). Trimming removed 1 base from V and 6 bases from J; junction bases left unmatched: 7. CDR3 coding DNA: TGTGCCAGCAGCTTGTCCGGGACAGGGAGGAAGACCCAGTACTTC. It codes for CASSLSGTGRKTQYF.

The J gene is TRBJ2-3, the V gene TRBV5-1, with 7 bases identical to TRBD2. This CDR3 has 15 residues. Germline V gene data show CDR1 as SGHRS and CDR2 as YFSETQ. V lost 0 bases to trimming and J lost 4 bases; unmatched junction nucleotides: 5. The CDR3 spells CASSLGSRGADTQYF. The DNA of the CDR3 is TGCGCCAGCAGCTTGGGGTCCCGGGGGGCAGATACGCAGTATTTT.

The CDR3 nucleotides read TGTGCCAGCACCCAACGAGGGGACAGGGGGTCTGAAGCTTTCTTT. Translated, it gives CASTQRGDRGSEAFF. This chain connects TRBV6-6 to TRBJ1-1; 11 nucleotides agree with TRBD1. Looked up from germline, CDR1 is MNHNY and CDR2 is SVGAGI (reference sequence). The CDR3 length is 15 residues. Losses at the gene ends were 7 bases for V and 6 bases for J; bases not matched to a gene: 10.

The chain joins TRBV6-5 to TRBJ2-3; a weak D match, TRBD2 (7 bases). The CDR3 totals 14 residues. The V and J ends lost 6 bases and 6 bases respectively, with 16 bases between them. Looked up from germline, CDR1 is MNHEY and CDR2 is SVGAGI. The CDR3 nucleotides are TGTGCCAGCAGACAGGGAGGGCTGGGGGATACGCAGTATTTT. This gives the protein CASRQGGLGDTQYF.

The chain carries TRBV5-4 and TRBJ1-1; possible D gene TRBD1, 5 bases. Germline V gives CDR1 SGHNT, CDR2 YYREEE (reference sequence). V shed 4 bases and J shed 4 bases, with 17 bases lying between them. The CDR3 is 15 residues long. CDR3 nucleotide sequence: TGTGCCAGCAGCCCGGATCAGGGTCTCAGCACTGAAGCTTTCTTT. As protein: CASSPDQGLSTEAFF. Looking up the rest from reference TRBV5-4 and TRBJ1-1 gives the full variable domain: ETGVTQSPTHLIKTRGQQVTLRCSSQSGHNTVSWYQQALGQGPQFIFQYYREEENGRGNFPPRFSGLQFPNYSSELNVNALELDDSALYLCASSPDQGLSTEAFFGQGTRLTVV.

The CDR3 here is CASGLYLGPGTEAFF. CDR3 nucleotides: TGTGCTAGTGGTTTGTATCTGGGGCCGGGCACTGAAGCTTTCTTT. The rearrangement links TRBV12-5 to TRBJ1-1; TRBD1 is a possible D gene (5 bases). Germline V gives CDR1 LGHNT, CDR2 FRNRAP. This CDR3 has 15 residues. Trimming shortened V by 2 bases and J by 4 bases, and 14 bases separated the two germline ends.

The CDR3 spells CASSINPQGNEQFF. In nucleotides, the CDR3 is TGTGCCAGCAGCATAAACCCCCAGGGAAATGAGCAGTTCTTC. The chain uses TRBV11-1 and TRBJ2-1; TRBD1 might be the D (5 bases). The CDR3 loop spans 14 amino acids. Deletions cut 5 bases from V and 7 bases from J, with 15 bases between. Germline V CDR1 and CDR2: SGHAT, FQDESV (reference sequence).

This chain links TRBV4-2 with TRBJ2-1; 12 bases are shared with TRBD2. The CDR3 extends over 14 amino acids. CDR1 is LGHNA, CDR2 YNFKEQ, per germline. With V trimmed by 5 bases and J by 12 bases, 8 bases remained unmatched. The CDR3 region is CASSERLAGDGQFF. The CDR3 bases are TGTGCCAGCAGCGAACGACTAGCGGGAGATGGGCAGTTCTTC.

The CDR3: CASSLRFARGGNQPQHF. The CDR3 DNA follows: TGTGCCAGCAGCTTAAGGTTCGCACGAGGAGGCAATCAGCCCCAGCATTTT. The chain couples TRBV5-6 to TRBJ1-5; unclear D gene. Germline assignment: CDR1 SGHDT and CDR2 YYEEEE. CDR3 length: 17 residues. V was clipped by 2 bases and J by 2 bases, with 17 bases between them.

CDR3 in amino acids: CAWTPGVNQPQHF. CDR3 sequence (DNA): TGTGCCTGGACCCCGGGGGTAAATCAGCCCCAGCATTTT. The chain uses TRBV30 and TRBJ1-5, with D perhaps TRBD1 (5 bases). Per the germline V gene, CDR1 is GTSNPN and CDR2 is SVGIG (reference sequence). This CDR3 region has 13 residues. V was pared by 4 bases and J by 4 bases, with 11 bases between.

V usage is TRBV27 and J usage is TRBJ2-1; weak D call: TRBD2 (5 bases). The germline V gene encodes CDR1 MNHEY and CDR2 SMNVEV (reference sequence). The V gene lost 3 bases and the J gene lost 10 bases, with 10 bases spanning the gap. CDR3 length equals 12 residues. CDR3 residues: CASSFRGNEQFF. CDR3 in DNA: TGTGCCAGCAGTTTTCGGGGTAACGAGCAGTTCTTC.

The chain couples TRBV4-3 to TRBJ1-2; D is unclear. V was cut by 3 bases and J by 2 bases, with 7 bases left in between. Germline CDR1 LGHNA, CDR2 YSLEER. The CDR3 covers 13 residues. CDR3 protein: CASSHLGNYGYTF. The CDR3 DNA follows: TGCGCCAGCAGCCATCTGGGCAACTATGGCTACACCTTC.

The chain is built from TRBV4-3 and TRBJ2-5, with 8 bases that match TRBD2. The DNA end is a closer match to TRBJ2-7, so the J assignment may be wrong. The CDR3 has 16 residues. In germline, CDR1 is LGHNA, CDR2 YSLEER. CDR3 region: CASSQDLVAGSYEQYF. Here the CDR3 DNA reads TGCGCCAGCAGCCAAGATCTTGTAGCGGGATCCTACGAGCAGTACTTC.

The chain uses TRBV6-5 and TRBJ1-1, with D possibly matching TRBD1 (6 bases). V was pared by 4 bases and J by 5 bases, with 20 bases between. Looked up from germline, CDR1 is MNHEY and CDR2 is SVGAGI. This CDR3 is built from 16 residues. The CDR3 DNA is TGTGCCAGCAGTTCAGTGGGGACTACAGGGCGGACTGAAGCTTTCTTT. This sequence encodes CASSSVGTTGRTEAFF.

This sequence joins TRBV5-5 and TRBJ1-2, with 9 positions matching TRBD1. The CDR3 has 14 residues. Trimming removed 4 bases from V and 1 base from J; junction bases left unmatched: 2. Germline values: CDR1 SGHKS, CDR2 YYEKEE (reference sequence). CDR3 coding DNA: TGTGCCAGCAGCAGACAGGGGGGTAACTATGGCTACACCTTC. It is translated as CASSRQGGNYGYTF.

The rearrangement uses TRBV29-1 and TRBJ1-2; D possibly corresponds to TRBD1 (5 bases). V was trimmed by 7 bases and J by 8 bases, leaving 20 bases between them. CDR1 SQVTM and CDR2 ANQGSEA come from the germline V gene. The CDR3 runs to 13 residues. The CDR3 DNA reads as TGCAGCGACTACGACGCGGGACTCAGAGGCTACACCTTC. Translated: CSDYDAGLRGYTF.

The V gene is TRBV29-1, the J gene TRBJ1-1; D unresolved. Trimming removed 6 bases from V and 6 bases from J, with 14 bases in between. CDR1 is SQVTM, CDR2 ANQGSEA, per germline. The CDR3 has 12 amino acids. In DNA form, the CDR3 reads TGCAGCGTGCGAACCAGTAGGGCTGAAGCTTTCTTT. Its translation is CSVRTSRAEAFF.

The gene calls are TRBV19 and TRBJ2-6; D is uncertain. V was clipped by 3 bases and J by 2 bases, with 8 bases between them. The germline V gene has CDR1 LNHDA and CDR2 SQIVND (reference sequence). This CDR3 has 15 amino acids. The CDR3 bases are TGTGCCAGTAGTATTAAAGGGCCTGGGGCCAACGTCCTGACTTTC. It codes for CASSIKGPGANVLTF.

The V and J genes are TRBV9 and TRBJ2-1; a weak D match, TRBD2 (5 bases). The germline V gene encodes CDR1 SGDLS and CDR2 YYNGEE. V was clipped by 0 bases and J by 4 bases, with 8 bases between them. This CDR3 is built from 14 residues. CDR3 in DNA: TGTGCCAGCAGCGTAGGCGGGCGTTACAATGAGCAGTTCTTC. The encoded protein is CASSVGGRYNEQFF.

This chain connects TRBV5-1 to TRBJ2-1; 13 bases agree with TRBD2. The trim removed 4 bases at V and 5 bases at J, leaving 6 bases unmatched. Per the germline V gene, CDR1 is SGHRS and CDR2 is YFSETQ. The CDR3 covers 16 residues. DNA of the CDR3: TGCGCCAGCAGCCCTGGACTAGCGGGAGCTAACAATGAGCAGTTCTTC. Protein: CASSPGLAGANNEQFF.

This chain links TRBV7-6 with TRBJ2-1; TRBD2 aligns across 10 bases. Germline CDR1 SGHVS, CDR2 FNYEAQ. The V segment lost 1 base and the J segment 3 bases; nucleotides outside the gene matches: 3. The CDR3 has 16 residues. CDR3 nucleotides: TGTGCCAGCAGCTTAGGCGGGACTAGCGTCTACAATGAGCAGTTCTTC. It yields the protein CASSLGGTSVYNEQFF.

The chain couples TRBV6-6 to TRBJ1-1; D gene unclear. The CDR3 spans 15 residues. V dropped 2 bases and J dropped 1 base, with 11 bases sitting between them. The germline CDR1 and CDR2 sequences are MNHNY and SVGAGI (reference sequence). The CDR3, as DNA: TGTGCCAGCAGTTACCCCACGGCCCGGAACACTGAAGCTTTCTTT. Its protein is CASSYPTARNTEAFF.

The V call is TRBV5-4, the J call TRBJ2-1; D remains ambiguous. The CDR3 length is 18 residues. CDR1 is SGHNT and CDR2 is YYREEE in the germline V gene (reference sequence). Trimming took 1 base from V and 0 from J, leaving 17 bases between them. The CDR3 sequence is CASSLLAGRGLSYNEQFF. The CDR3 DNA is TGTGCCAGCAGCTTGCTCGCAGGTCGTGGTCTCTCCTACAATGAGCAGTTCTTC.